This T cell receptor (beta chain) emerged from a study of cytomegalovirus exposure and HLA in healthy donors. There are 15 residues in the CDR3. V lost 5 bases, J lost 0 bases, and 12 bases lay in between. CDR1 SGHTA and CDR2 FQGNSA come from the germline V gene. This table comes from immunoSEQ multiplex PCR, and its TCRdb copy is limited to in-frame clones, with some not included. The sample carries tens of thousands of clones, 90% to 95% recorded once. The chain has TRBV7-2 and TRBJ2-3, with D possibly TRBD2 on 5 matching bases. The sequence was obtained from a man aged 18 to 29 in good health and CMV-seronegative. The sample comprised PBMCs. This chain's CDR3 is CASSRGLDSTDTQYF. In DNA form, the CDR3 reads TGTGCCAGCAGCCGAGGACTGGATAGCACAGATACGCAGTATTTT.